The 20 T cell receptor beta chains below come from one sample, sequenced in a study of blood T cell repertoires in COVID-19. Profiling relied on immunoSEQ multiplex PCR, and the TCRdb table lists in-frame clones only, not all of them. The table records around 170,000 clones, 80% to 90% of them present only once. Sequenced input: peripheral blood. These receptors all come from a man aged 30 to 45 with active or convalescent COVID-19.

The rearrangement links TRBV19 to TRBJ1-2; 8 nucleotides agree with TRBD1. V was pared by 7 bases and J by 4 bases, with 5 bases of the junction left unmatched. Per germline, CDR1 LNHDA and CDR2 SQIVND (reference sequence). This CDR3 contains 13 residues. DNA for the CDR3: TGTGCCAGTATTCCGACAGGGGTCTATGGCTACACCTTC. Protein product: CASIPTGVYGYTF. Filled out from reference TRBV19 and TRBJ1-2, the complete variable domain reads DGGITQSPKYLFRKEGQNVTLSCEQNLNHDAMYWYRQDPGQGLRLIYYSQIVNDFQKGDIAEGYSVSREKKESFPLTVTSAQKNPTAFYLCASIPTGVYGYTFGSGTRLTVV.

This clone was seen more than once but under ten times. The chain combines TRBV3-1 (or the pseudogene TRBV3-2) with TRBJ1-1; no clear D. V was cut by 3 bases and J by 3 bases, with 17 bases left in between. The CDR3 is 16 residues long. The germline CDR1 and CDR2 sequences are LGHDT and YNNKEL (reference sequence). CDR3 residues: CASSQNPPDRDTEAFF. As DNA, the CDR3 is TGTGCCAGCAGCCAGAACCCGCCGGATCGGGACACTGAAGCTTTCTTT.

The chain has TRBV5-1 and TRBJ2-1, with a tentative D call TRBD2 (6 bases). The germline V gene encodes CDR1 SGHRS and CDR2 YFSETQ. Trimming stripped 0 bases from V and 8 bases from J, with 15 bases between. The CDR3 sequence is 15 residues long. The chain's CDR3 is CASSLALGEADEQFF. CDR3 DNA sequence: TGCGCCAGCAGCTTGGCCCTGGGGGAGGCCGATGAGCAGTTCTTC.

This sequence joins TRBV28 and TRBJ2-1, with 14 bases aligning to TRBD2. Germline loops: CDR1 MDHEN, CDR2 SYDVKM. V trimming: 10 bases; J trimming: 8 bases; junction bases outside the gene matches: 16. The length of the CDR3 is 17 residues. The CDR3 region has the DNA TGTGCCATCCACCCGACTAGCGGGAGGGCCAAAAGGGATGAGCAGTTCTTC. It codes for CAIHPTSGRAKRDEQFF.

V gene TRBV7-9 combines with J gene TRBJ2-2; D ambiguous. V was clipped by 5 bases and J by 3 bases, with 10 bases between them. The CDR3 spans 14 residues. CDR1 is SEHNR and CDR2 is FQNEAQ in the germline V gene (reference sequence). The CDR3 is CASSRPEDTGELFF. The CDR3 nucleotides are TGTGCCAGCAGCCGACCAGAGGACACCGGGGAGCTGTTTTTT.

This chain uses TRBV5-1 with TRBJ1-1, with D maybe TRBD1 (5 bases). The germline V gene has CDR1 SGHRS and CDR2 YFSETQ. V lost 4 bases and J lost 10, with 20 bases in between. This CDR3 has 14 amino acids. The CDR3 region is CASSPLGGSLGAFF. The CDR3 nucleotides are TGCGCCAGCAGCCCTTTGGGGGGGTCCTTGGGAGCTTTCTTT.

This clone was seen a few times. J is TRBJ2-3 and V is TRBV7-3, with a tentative D call TRBD2 (7 bases). Germline V CDR1 and CDR2: SGHTA, FQGTGA. The CDR3 has 15 residues. V was pared by 5 bases and J by 2 bases, with 14 bases between. CDR3 coding DNA: TGTGCCAGCAGCCTGGGAGGGGGGGCCACAGATACGCAGTATTTT. Translated: CASSLGGGATDTQYF.

This sequence joins TRBV3-1 (or the pseudogene TRBV3-2) and TRBJ2-7, with 8 bases fitting TRBD1. Germline-derived CDR1 and CDR2 are LGHDT and YNNKEL (reference sequence). The J segment lost 3 bases and the V segment lost 3 bases, leaving 4 bases of the junction unmatched. The CDR3 extends over 14 amino acids. The DNA for the CDR3 is TGTGCCAGCAGCCAGGCGGACAGGGTCTACGAGCAGTACTTC. This translates into CASSQADRVYEQYF.

The chain joins TRBV30 to TRBJ2-3; 7 bases match TRBD1. Germline trimming cut 0 bases from V and 3 bases from J; bases unmatched to any gene: 3. Germline-derived CDR1 and CDR2 are GTSNPN and SVGIG (reference sequence). CDR3 length: 14 amino acids. CDR3 amino acids: CAWSVQTGTDTQYF. The CDR3, as DNA: TGTGCCTGGAGTGTGCAGACAGGGACAGATACGCAGTATTTT.

The sample holds a few counts of this clone. The chain carries TRBV7-9 and TRBJ2-5; maybe TRBD2 (6 bases). This CDR3 region has 14 residues. V was cut by 5 bases and J by 5 bases, with 15 bases left in between. Per the germline V gene, CDR1 is SEHNR and CDR2 is FQNEAQ (reference sequence). The chain's CDR3 is CASSQRGSRETQYF. For the CDR3, the DNA is TGTGCCAGCAGCCAACGGGGGAGCAGGGAGACCCAGTACTTC. Based on the CDR3 plus reference TRBV7-9 and TRBJ2-5, the full variable domain is DTGVSQNPRHKITKRGQNVTFRCDPISEHNRLYWYRQTLGQGPEFLTYFQNEAQLEKSRLLSDRFSAERPKGSFSTLEIQRTEQGDSAMYLCASSQRGSRETQYFGPGTRLLVL.

V gene TRBV28 combines with J gene TRBJ2-1; 8 bases are a match to TRBD1. Germline-derived CDR1 and CDR2 are MDHEN and SYDVKM. After removal of 3 bases from V and 0 bases from J, the junction contained 1 base not matched to a gene. This CDR3 region has 15 residues. The CDR3 DNA follows: TGTGCCAGCAGTTTTCAGGGGGCCTCCTACAATGAGCAGTTCTTC. This encodes CASSFQGASYNEQFF.

This chain joins TRBV18 and TRBJ2-7; TRBD1 agrees at 9 bases. Germline V lookup: CDR1 KGHSH, CDR2 LQKENI. V was pared by 3 bases and J by 5 bases, with 14 bases of the junction left unmatched. The CDR3 is 17 residues long. CDR3: CASSPQGIRTGDHEQYF. CDR3 DNA sequence: TGTGCCAGCTCACCCCAGGGGATCAGGACAGGGGACCACGAGCAGTACTTC.

The rearrangement joins TRBV28 to TRBJ1-2; TRBD1 matches at 8 bases. The CDR3 totals 14 residues. The V gene's germline CDR1 is MDHEN and CDR2 SYDVKM. Unmatched junction bases numbered 8, after V lost 4 bases and J lost 7 bases. The CDR3 DNA is TGTGCCAGCAGTTCCGGGACAGGTATCTCTGGCTACACCTTC. This encodes CASSSGTGISGYTF.

This clone was detected once. The chain joins TRBV28 to TRBJ2-2; TRBD2 is a possible D gene (5 bases). The germline V gene encodes CDR1 MDHEN and CDR2 SYDVKM. This CDR3 contains 14 residues. The V gene lost 5 bases and the J gene lost 4 bases, with 11 bases spanning the gap. As DNA, the CDR3 is TGTGCCAGCAGTCCCCGACGGGGCACCGGGGAGCTGTTTTTT. This codes for CASSPRRGTGELFF.

V gene TRBV11-3 combines with J gene TRBJ2-1; D may be TRBD2 (6 bases). This CDR3 has 14 amino acids. Germline-derived CDR1 and CDR2 are SGHNT and YENEEA. Trimming took 1 base from V and 12 from J, leaving 16 bases between them. CDR3: CASSLGTGVIRQFF. The CDR3 DNA follows: TGTGCCAGCAGCTTAGGGACGGGAGTAATCCGGCAGTTCTTC. Using reference TRBV11-3 and TRBJ2-1 for the parts outside the CDR3, the full variable domain is EAGVVQSPRYKIIEKKQPVAFWCNPISGHNTLYWYLQNLGQGPELLIRYENEEAVDDSQLPKDRFSAERLKGVDSTLKIQPAELGDSAVYLCASSLGTGVIRQFFGPGTRLTVL.

This clone was found a few times. The chain recombines TRBV28 with TRBJ1-2; 10 bases are a match to TRBD1. CDR3 length equals 16 residues. CDR1 is MDHEN, CDR2 SYDVKM, per germline. V shed 5 bases and J 4 bases; nucleotides not matched to a gene: 10. CDR3 sequence reads: CASSPIGQGGRYGYTF. The CDR3 DNA is TGTGCCAGCAGTCCGATCGGACAGGGGGGACGCTATGGCTACACCTTC.

The V gene is TRBV18, the J gene TRBJ2-7; TRBD2 agrees at 10 bases. CDR3 length equals 15 residues. The J segment lost 4 bases and the V segment lost 5 bases, leaving 8 bases of the junction unmatched. The germline gives CDR1 KGHSH, CDR2 LQKENI. Here the CDR3 DNA reads TGTGCCAGCTCATCCCAAACTAGCGGGGTGTACGAGCAGTACGTC. Residues: CASSSQTSGVYEQYV.

This rearrangement joins TRBV3-1 (or the pseudogene TRBV3-2) to TRBJ2-3, with 7 bases that match TRBD2. CDR3 length: 16 amino acids. Unmatched junction bases numbered 4, after V lost 0 bases and J lost 1 base. Germline V gene sequence: CDR1 LGHDT, CDR2 YNNKEL (reference sequence). This CDR3 reads CASSQDMAGGTDTQYF. In nucleotides, the CDR3 is TGTGCCAGCAGCCAAGATATGGCGGGAGGCACAGATACGCAGTATTTT.

V gene TRBV5-4 combines with J gene TRBJ2-1; 7 positions agree with TRBD2. The CDR3 runs to 13 residues. CDR1 is SGHNT and CDR2 is YYREEE in the germline V gene (reference sequence). The CDR3 is CWYGGSSYNEQFF. The CDR3 DNA follows: TGTTGGTACGGCGGGAGCTCCTACAATGAGCAGTTCTTC.

The table lists this clone with a few counts. The chain carries TRBV7-2 and TRBJ1-1; weak D call: TRBD1 (5 bases). Germline V gene sequence: CDR1 SGHTA, CDR2 FQGNSA. The CDR3 has 15 residues. V was trimmed by 1 base and J by 3 bases, leaving 12 bases between them. CDR3 protein: CASSLGLGGYTEAFF. The CDR3 nucleotides read TGTGCCAGCAGCTTAGGGTTGGGGGGGTACACTGAAGCTTTCTTT. Full variable domain (missing parts from reference TRBV7-2 and TRBJ1-1): GAGVSQSPSNKVTEKGKDVELRCDPISGHTALYWYRQSLGQGLEFLIYFQGNSAPDKSGLPSDRFSAERTGGSVSTLTIQRTQQEDSAVYLCASSLGLGGYTEAFFGQGTRLTVV.